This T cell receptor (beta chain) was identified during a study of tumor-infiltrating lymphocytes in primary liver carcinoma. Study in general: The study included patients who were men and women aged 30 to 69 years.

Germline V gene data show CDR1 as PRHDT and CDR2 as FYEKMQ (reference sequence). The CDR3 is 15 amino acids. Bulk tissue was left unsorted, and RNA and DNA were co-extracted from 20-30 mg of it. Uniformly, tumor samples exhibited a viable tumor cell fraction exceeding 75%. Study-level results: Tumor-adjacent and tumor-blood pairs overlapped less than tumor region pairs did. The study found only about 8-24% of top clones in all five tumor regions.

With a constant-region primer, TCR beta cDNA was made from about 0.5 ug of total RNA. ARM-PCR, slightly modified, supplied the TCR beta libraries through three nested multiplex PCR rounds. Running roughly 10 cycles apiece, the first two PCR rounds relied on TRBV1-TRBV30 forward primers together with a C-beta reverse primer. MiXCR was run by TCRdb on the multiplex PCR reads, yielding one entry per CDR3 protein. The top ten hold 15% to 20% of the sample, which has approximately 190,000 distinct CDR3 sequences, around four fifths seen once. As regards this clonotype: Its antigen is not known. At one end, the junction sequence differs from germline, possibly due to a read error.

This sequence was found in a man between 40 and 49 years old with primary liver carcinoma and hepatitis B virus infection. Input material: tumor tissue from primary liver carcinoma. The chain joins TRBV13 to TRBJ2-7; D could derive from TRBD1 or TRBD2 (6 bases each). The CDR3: CASRLGGEGGGEQYF. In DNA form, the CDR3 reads TGTGCCAGCAGGTTAGGGGGTGAGGGGGGCGGTGAGCAGTACTTC.